These 9 T cell receptor beta chains came from one sample sequenced in a study of blood T cell repertoires in COVID-19. TCRdb's copy holds only in-frame clones and misses some; the assay was immunoSEQ multiplex PCR. The sample lists 100,000 to 150,000 clones; about 88% were seen once. The sequencing input was peripheral blood. Receptors were obtained from an elderly woman with acute or convalescent COVID-19.

This clone is a singleton in its sample. The chain is built from TRBV7-3 and TRBJ1-1; 7 bases are shared with TRBD1. CDR3 length: 13 amino acids. V dropped 3 bases and J dropped 11; count of bases not matched to a gene: 9. Germline CDR1 SGHTA, CDR2 FQGTGA. The DNA of the CDR3 is TGTGCCAGCAGCTTCTACAGGGGTGATCTGGCTTTCTTT. This translates into CASSFYRGDLAFF. The complete variable domain, with remaining parts taken from reference TRBV7-3 and TRBJ1-1, reads GAGVSQTPSNKVTEKGKYVELRCDPISGHTALYWYRQSLGQGPEFLIYFQGTGAADDSGLPNDRFFAVRPEGSVSTLKIQRTERGDSAVYLCASSFYRGDLAFFGQGTRLTVV.

The chain couples TRBV3-1 (or the pseudogene TRBV3-2) to TRBJ2-1; 10 bases are shared with TRBD2. The V gene end was trimmed by 4 bases and the J gene end by 4 bases; junction bases not matched to a gene: 7. Germline CDR1 is LGHDT and CDR2 is YNNKEL (reference sequence). The CDR3 is made up of 16 amino acids. The CDR3 DNA is TGTGCCAGCAGCCGGATGCCTAGCGGGAGATACAATGAGCAGTTCTTC. It specifies CASSRMPSGRYNEQFF.

The CDR3, as DNA: TGTGCCAGCAGTCGCAACAGGGAGTCGGGCAATGAGCAGTTCTTC. Residues: CASSRNRESGNEQFF. The genes are TRBV3-1 (or the pseudogene TRBV3-2) and TRBJ2-1; D might be TRBD1 (6 bases). The CDR3 has 15 residues. Germline CDR1 and CDR2: LGHDT and YNNKEL (reference sequence). V gave up 6 bases and J gave up 6 bases, with 18 bases separating them.

The chain joins TRBV6-2 or TRBV6-3 to TRBJ2-3, with a tentative D call TRBD2 (5 bases). Germline CDR1 and CDR2: MNHEY and SVGEGT. V was cut by 6 bases and J by 4 bases, with 20 bases left in between. The CDR3 is made up of 16 amino acids. The CDR3 DNA reads as TGTGCCAGCAGCAGACACCGGGATCCCGGGGCAGATACGCAGTATTTT. It translates to CASSRHRDPGADTQYF.

This clone has more than one count but fewer than ten. This rearrangement joins TRBV28 to TRBJ2-5, with a tentative D call TRBD1 (6 bases). Germline-derived CDR1 and CDR2 are MDHEN and SYDVKM. This CDR3 has 12 amino acids. Trimming removed 6 bases at V and 13 bases at J, with 18 bases between. Here the CDR3 reads CASSLDRSRGYF. The DNA for the CDR3 is TGTGCCAGCAGCCTCGACAGGTCCCGTGGGTACTTC.

In this sample, this clone turned up a few times. The chain joins TRBV7-9 to TRBJ1-2; D may be TRBD1 (6 bases). The CDR3 has 13 residues. CDR1 SEHNR and CDR2 FQNEAQ come from the germline V gene (reference sequence). Trimming took 4 bases from V and 8 from J, leaving 14 bases between them. CDR3 DNA sequence: TGTGCCAGCAGCTCGTCTTCCGGACAGGGCTACACCTTC. This translates into CASSSSSGQGYTF.

V and J are TRBV5-1 and TRBJ2-1; D may be TRBD2 (6 bases). The germline V gene encodes CDR1 SGHRS and CDR2 YFSETQ. The CDR3 is 15 amino acids. Between the trimmed V and J ends, which lost 0 bases and 6 bases, there was a span of 13 bases. The CDR3 DNA sequence: TGCGCCAGCAGCTTGGGGAGCGGGCCACCCAATGAGCAGTTCTTC. Protein: CASSLGSGPPNEQFF.

The V gene is TRBV10-3, the J gene TRBJ1-2; 7 nucleotides match TRBD1. V gave up 10 bases and J gave up 5 bases; unmatched junction bases: 4. CDR1 ENHRY and CDR2 SYGVKD come from the germline V gene. The CDR3 totals 11 residues. The DNA of the CDR3 is TGTGCCACGGGACAGTTTTATGGCTACACCTTC. It is translated as CATGQFYGYTF.

The chain combines TRBV4-2 with TRBJ1-5; no firm D call. Germline loops: CDR1 LGHNA, CDR2 YNFKEQ. This CDR3 has 13 residues. V shed 0 bases and J shed 10 bases, with 10 bases lying between them. CDR3 amino acids: CASSQDREGPQHF. CDR3 sequence (DNA): TGTGCCAGCAGCCAAGATCGTGAGGGTCCCCAGCATTTT.